The TCR beta chain described here comes from a study of tumor-infiltrating lymphocytes in primary liver carcinoma. Reverse transcription of around 500 ng total RNA with a constant-region primer produced TCR beta cDNA. The TCR beta library was amplified through three nested multiplex PCR rounds in a modified ARM-PCR procedure. Via MiXCR, TCRdb re-called the multiplex PCR reads, giving one row per CDR3 protein. The sample contains fewer than 350,000 distinct CDR3 sequences, roughly two thirds of which appear only once. The authors took blood RNA from unsorted whole blood and also extracted germline DNA. Details on this clonotype: A much larger clone differs by one base, so this may be a read error.

This clonotype was sampled from a man aged 35-49 years with primary liver carcinoma and hepatitis B virus infection. What was sequenced was peripheral blood.

The CDR3 DNA is TGCGCCAGCAGTGAAGAGGACGGGAGGACATATACGCAGTATTTT. The encoded protein is CASSEEDGRTYTQYF. The V call is TRBV10-2, the J call TRBJ2-3, with TRBD2 matching over 7 bases. V trimming: 3 bases; J trimming: 7 bases; junction bases outside the gene matches: 10. Germline V CDR1 and CDR2: WSHSY, SAAADI. The CDR3 covers 15 residues.